This is a list of T cell receptor beta chains from one sample in a study of blood T cells in healthy people across ages. TCRdb analysed the 5' RACE reads with MiXCR anew, one entry per CDR3 protein. The sample shows over 1.5 million distinct CDR3 sequences, 49% of them seen only once. The sample consisted of blood. The source is a woman aged 40 to 49 in good health. Both conserved end residues are part of each CDR3. D genes are given only for firm matches. Only some rows state a clone size, as once, few, many or a class for expanded clones.

>TRBJ2-3|few|TRBV20-1|TRBD2
CSARGGGRRSTDTQYF
TGCAGTGCTAGAGGGGGCGGGAGGAGGAGCACAGATACGCAGTATTTT
>TRBJ1-2|-|TRBV28|-
CASIGLYGYTF
TGTGCCAGCATTGGGCTCTATGGCTACACCTTC
>TRBJ2-7|few|TRBV6-6|-
CASSRSTGTIEQYF
TGTGCCAGCTCAAGGTCCACCGGGACAATCGAGCAGTACTTC
>TRBJ2-5|-|TRBV29-1|-
CSVDPGSETQYF
TGCAGCGTTGATCCGGGTTCGGAGACCCAGTACTTC
>TRBJ2-3|-|TRBV5-1|TRBD1
CASSSRQGVRTDTQYF
TGTGCCAGCAGTTCCCGACAGGGAGTGAGGACAGATACGCAGTATTTT
>TRBJ1-1|-|TRBV11-3|TRBD1
CASSPRGQGTEAFF
TGTGCCAGCAGCCCCAGGGGGCAGGGGACTGAAGCTTTCTTT
>TRBJ2-4|-|TRBV20-1|-
CSARVEGRNIQYF
TGCAGTGCTAGAGTCGAGGGTCGGAACATTCAGTACTTC
>TRBJ2-1|-|TRBV4-3|-
CASSQDRENHPYNEQFF
TGCGCCAGCAGCCAAGATAGGGAAAATCACCCCTACAATGAGCAGTTCTTC
>TRBJ1-1|few|TRBV4-3|-
CASSQDSASLEAFF
TGCGCCAGCAGCCAAGATTCGGCTTCTCTTGAAGCTTTCTTT
>TRBJ2-1|-|TRBV7-2|-
CASSLEGGSSEQFF
TGTGCCAGCAGCTTAGAGGGGGGGTCGTCTGAGCAGTTCTTC
>TRBJ2-3|few|TRBV12-3/TRBV12-4|-
CASTSGPRPDTQYF
TGTGCCAGCACCTCGGGTCCCAGACCAGATACGCAGTATTTT
>TRBJ1-2|few|TRBV27|TRBD1
CASSSTGVRGYTF
TGTGCCAGCAGTTCTACAGGGGTGAGAGGCTACACCTTC
>TRBJ2-7|-|TRBV5-1|-
CASSRGGDSYNEQYF
TGCGCCAGCAGTAGGGGCGGGGATTCCTACAATGAGCAGTACTTC
>TRBJ2-7|few|TRBV20-1|-
CSAGGRDNDFYEQYF
TGCAGTGCTGGGGGCCGGGACAACGATTTCTACGAGCAGTACTTC
>TRBJ1-1|-|TRBV7-9|-
CASRPGHWDTEAFF
TGTGCCAGCAGACCAGGACACTGGGACACTGAAGCTTTCTTT
>TRBJ2-5|few|TRBV5-4|-
CASSLDAIMKTQYF
TGTGCCAGCAGCTTGGATGCGATCATGAAGACCCAGTACTTC
>TRBJ2-4|-|TRBV6-2/TRBV6-3|-
CASRVADQNIQYF
TGTGCCAGCAGGGTGGCAGATCAAAACATTCAGTACTTC